This T cell receptor beta chain was identified during a study of blood T cell repertoires in COVID-19. The repertoire was sequenced with immunoSEQ multiplex PCR; TCRdb's copy has only in-frame clones and lacks some. The sample has about 160,000 clones; roughly 88% are singletons. The CDR3 is 15 residues long. Germline V gives CDR1 SGHTA, CDR2 FQGNSA. The trim removed 6 bases at V and 1 base at J, leaving 6 bases unmatched. The TCR was taken from a woman between 45 and 65 years old who had recovered from COVID-19. The V call is TRBV7-2, the J call TRBJ2-1, with 7 nucleotides matching TRBD2. Source material: PBMCs or T cells enriched from blood (not recorded which). The CDR3 here is CASRKPGGSYNEQFF. CDR3 in DNA: TGTGCCAGCAGGAAACCGGGGGGTTCCTACAATGAGCAGTTCTTC. The full variable domain, completed using reference TRBV7-2 and TRBJ2-1, is GAGVSQSPSNKVTEKGKDVELRCDPISGHTALYWYRQSLGQGLEFLIYFQGNSAPDKSGLPSDRFSAERTGGSVSTLTIQRTQQEDSAVYLCASRKPGGSYNEQFFGPGTRLTVL.